These T cell receptor beta chains were read from a single sample in a study of blood T cell repertoires in COVID-19. Profiled with immunoSEQ multiplex PCR; TCRdb holds only in-frame clones, not every one. The profile shows hundreds of thousands of clones, 88% of them singletons. What was sequenced was PBMCs or T cells enriched from blood (not recorded which). Every receptor here comes from a woman aged 40 to 55 with acute COVID-19. The CDR3 runs from the conserved cysteine through the conserved F or W. The order of the fields is J gene, D gene, clone size, V gene, CDR3 protein, CDR3 DNA. The D gene is left open where the match is weak. Not all rows give a size; the values are once, few, many and, for expanded clones, a class.

j_gene: TRBJ1-4
d_gene: .
abundance: .
v_gene: TRBV29-1
CDR3aa: CSVEDMGDEKLFF
CDR3nt: TGCAGCGTTGAAGATATGGGAGATGAAAAACTGTTTTTT

j_gene: TRBJ2-5
d_gene: TRBD1
abundance: .
v_gene: TRBV7-8
CDR3aa: CASSLVPGTGGGKVNF
CDR3nt: TGTGCCAGCAGCTTAGTCCCCGGGACAGGGGGAGGGAAAGTAAACTTC

j_gene: TRBJ1-1
d_gene: .
abundance: .
v_gene: TRBV29-1
CDR3aa: CSVEGSTNTEAFF
CDR3nt: TGCAGCGTTGAAGGGTCCACAAACACTGAAGCTTTCTTT

j_gene: TRBJ1-1
d_gene: .
abundance: .
v_gene: TRBV12-3/TRBV12-4
CDR3aa: CASSLRDKEAFF
CDR3nt: TGTGCCAGCAGTTTACGGGACAAGGAAGCTTTCTTT

j_gene: TRBJ1-1
d_gene: .
abundance: .
v_gene: TRBV4-2
CDR3aa: CASSQSVTANTEAFF
CDR3nt: TGTGCCAGCAGCCAATCGGTGACTGCCAACACTGAAGCTTTCTTT

j_gene: TRBJ1-2
d_gene: .
abundance: .
v_gene: TRBV3-1/TRBV3-2
CDR3aa: CASSQSQGRWGYTF
CDR3nt: TGTGCCAGCAGCCAATCCCAGGGGCGTTGGGGCTACACCTTC

j_gene: TRBJ2-2
d_gene: TRBD2
abundance: .
v_gene: TRBV6-1
CDR3aa: CASSDSGHTGELFF
CDR3nt: TGTGCCAGCAGTGATAGCGGGCACACCGGGGAGCTGTTTTTT

j_gene: TRBJ1-1
d_gene: .
abundance: .
v_gene: TRBV7-9
CDR3aa: CASSFEWAAEAFF
CDR3nt: TGTGCCAGCAGCTTTGAGTGGGCCGCTGAAGCTTTCTTT

j_gene: TRBJ2-1
d_gene: .
abundance: .
v_gene: TRBV6-1
CDR3aa: CASSEVFTEPLYNEQFF
CDR3nt: TGTGCCAGCAGTGAAGTGTTTACAGAGCCGCTCTACAATGAGCAGTTCTTC

j_gene: TRBJ2-2
d_gene: TRBD2
abundance: .
v_gene: TRBV9
CDR3aa: CASSGTSGATGELFF
CDR3nt: TGTGCCAGCAGCGGGACTAGCGGGGCAACCGGGGAGCTGTTTTTT

j_gene: TRBJ1-4
d_gene: .
abundance: .
v_gene: TRBV19
CDR3aa: CASSSPRGPDEKLFF
CDR3nt: TGTGCCAGTAGTAGCCCCCGGGGTCCAGATGAAAAACTGTTTTTT

j_gene: TRBJ2-5
d_gene: TRBD1
abundance: .
v_gene: TRBV11-2
CDR3aa: CASSPRTGLQETQYF
CDR3nt: TGTGCCAGCAGCCCCCGGACAGGGCTCCAAGAGACCCAGTACTTC

j_gene: TRBJ2-1
d_gene: .
abundance: .
v_gene: TRBV7-9
CDR3aa: CASSLMGSEQFF
CDR3nt: TGTGCCAGCAGCTTAATGGGCTCGGAGCAGTTCTTC

j_gene: TRBJ1-3
d_gene: .
abundance: few
v_gene: TRBV18
CDR3aa: CASSPGGDSGNTIYF
CDR3nt: TGTGCCAGCTCACCAGGAGGGGACTCTGGAAACACCATATATTTT

j_gene: TRBJ1-1
d_gene: .
abundance: .
v_gene: TRBV28
CDR3aa: CASSLGGRLNTEAFF
CDR3nt: TGTGCCAGCAGTTTGGGGGGACGGTTGAACACTGAAGCTTTCTTT

j_gene: TRBJ2-3
d_gene: .
abundance: .
v_gene: TRBV19
CDR3aa: CASSIRQRRDTQYF
CDR3nt: TGTGCCAGTAGTATACGCCAGCGGAGAGATACGCAGTATTTT

j_gene: TRBJ1-1
d_gene: .
abundance: .
v_gene: TRBV11-3
CDR3aa: CASSATLEAFF
CDR3nt: TGTGCCAGCAGCGCGACACTTGAAGCTTTCTTT